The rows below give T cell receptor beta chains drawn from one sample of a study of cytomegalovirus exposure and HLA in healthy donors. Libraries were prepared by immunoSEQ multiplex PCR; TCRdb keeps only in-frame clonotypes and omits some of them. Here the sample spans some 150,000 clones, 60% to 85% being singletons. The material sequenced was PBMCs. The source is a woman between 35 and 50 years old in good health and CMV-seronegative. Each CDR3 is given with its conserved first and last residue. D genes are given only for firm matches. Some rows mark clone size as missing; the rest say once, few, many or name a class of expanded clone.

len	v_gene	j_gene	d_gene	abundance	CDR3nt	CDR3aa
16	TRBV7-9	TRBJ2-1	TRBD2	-	TGTGCCAGCAGCTCAGATAGCGGGAGGTCCAACAATGAGCAGTTCTTC	CASSSDSGRSNNEQFF
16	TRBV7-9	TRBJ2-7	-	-	TGTGCCAGCAGTTTCTTCGGGAAGGGGGGGTCCTACGAGCAGTACTTC	CASSFFGKGGSYEQYF
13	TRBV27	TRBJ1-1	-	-	TGTGCCAGCAGTTTCAGGGGCTTACCTGAAGCTTTCTTT	CASSFRGLPEAFF
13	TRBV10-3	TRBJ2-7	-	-	TGTGCCATCGGTGACAGGACTAGTAACGAGCAGTACTTC	CAIGDRTSNEQYF
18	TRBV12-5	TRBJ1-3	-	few	TGTGCTAGTGGTTTGGACAGAAAGACGCCGTTCTCTGGAAACACCATATATTTT	CASGLDRKTPFSGNTIYF
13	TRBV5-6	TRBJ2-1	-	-	TGTGCCAGCAGCCCCCCCCGAGGGAATGAGCAGTTCTTC	CASSPPRGNEQFF
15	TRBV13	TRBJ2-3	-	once	TGTGCCAGCACCCAAAGGGGGGGGCAGGGAGATACGCAGTATTTT	CASTQRGGQGDTQYF
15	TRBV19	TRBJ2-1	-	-	TGTGCCACCTTGCAGAGGAGGGGTTCCTACAATGAGCAGTTCTTC	CATLQRRGSYNEQFF
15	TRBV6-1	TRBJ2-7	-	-	TGTGCCAGCAGTGTCCCGCGGGGTGGAACGAGCGAGCAGTACTTC	CASSVPRGGTSEQYF
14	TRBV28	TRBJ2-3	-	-	TGTGCCAGCAGTTTTGGTGCGGGGACTGATACGCAGTATTTT	CASSFGAGTDTQYF
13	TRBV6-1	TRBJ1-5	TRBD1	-	TGTGCCAGCCAAGACAGGGACAATCAGCCCCAGCATTTT	CASQDRDNQPQHF
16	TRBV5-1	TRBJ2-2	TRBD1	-	TGCGCCAGCAGCTTCGACAGGGTGGTGAACACCGGGGAGCTGTTTTTT	CASSFDRVVNTGELFF
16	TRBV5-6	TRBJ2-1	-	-	TGTGCCAGCAGCCCACAGCCACAGGGTTCCTACAATGAGCAGTTCTTC	CASSPQPQGSYNEQFF
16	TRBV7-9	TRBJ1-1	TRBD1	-	TGTGCCAGCAGCGCGGACAGGGGGCTTATGAACACTGAAGCTTTCTTT	CASSADRGLMNTEAFF